Listed here are 20 T cell receptor beta chains from one sample, sequenced in a study of blood T cell repertoires in COVID-19. Profiled with immunoSEQ multiplex PCR; TCRdb holds only in-frame clones, not every one. The sample contains 150,000 to 200,000 clones, roughly 77% of which appear only once. The specimen was peripheral blood. These receptors were obtained from an elderly woman with COVID-19, enrolled during active disease.

The chain uses TRBV28 and TRBJ1-2, with TRBD1 as a possible D gene (5 bases). The germline V gene encodes CDR1 MDHEN and CDR2 SYDVKM. CDR3 length: 15 amino acids. Trimming shortened V by 5 bases and J by 1 base, and 14 bases separated the two germline ends. CDR3 residues: CASSRTRQGNYGYTF. The CDR3 DNA reads TGTGCCAGCAGTAGGACAAGGCAGGGTAACTATGGCTACACCTTC.

The CDR3 DNA sequence: TGCGCCAGCAGCCAAAGCCTAGCGGCCACAGATACGCAGTATTTT. Its protein product is CASSQSLAATDTQYF. The gene calls are TRBV4-1 and TRBJ2-3; 7 bases map to TRBD2. Germline values: CDR1 MGHRA, CDR2 YSYEKL. This CDR3 has 15 amino acids. The trim removed 2 bases at V and 2 bases at J, leaving 4 bases unmatched.

J is TRBJ1-5 and V is TRBV27; D not certain. Trimming cost V 1 base and J 0 bases, with 7 bases left between them. Germline CDR1 reads MNHEY; CDR2 reads SMNVEV (reference sequence). The CDR3 is made up of 15 amino acids. DNA for the CDR3: TGTGCCAGCAGTTTATACTCATATAGCAATCAGCCCCAGCATTTT. Residues: CASSLYSYSNQPQHF.

The chain couples TRBV18 to TRBJ2-2, with D hard to call. The CDR3 contains 15 residues. Trimming left V 2 bases short and J 2 bases short, with 9 bases between. Per germline, CDR1 KGHSH and CDR2 LQKENI. CDR3 DNA: TGTGCCAGCTCACCAGTGGCGGAAAACACCGGGGAGCTGTTTTTT. As protein: CASSPVAENTGELFF.

V and J are TRBV19 and TRBJ2-1; maybe TRBD1 (6 bases). Germline lookup yields CDR1 LNHDA and CDR2 SQIVND (reference sequence). The V end lost 10 bases, the J end lost 4 bases, and 11 bases lay between the germline ends. The CDR3 is 12 amino acids. The CDR3 DNA reads TGTGCCACGGACAGAGGTTACAATGAGCAGTTCTTC. The encoded protein is CATDRGYNEQFF. Based on the CDR3 plus reference TRBV19 and TRBJ2-1, the full variable domain is DGGITQSPKYLFRKEGQNVTLSCEQNLNHDAMYWYRQDPGQGLRLIYYSQIVNDFQKGDIAEGYSVSREKKESFPLTVTSAQKNPTAFYLCATDRGYNEQFFGPGTRLTVL.

V gene TRBV11-2 combines with J gene TRBJ2-3; 11 positions agree with TRBD2. Per germline, CDR1 SGHAT and CDR2 FQNNGV. V lost 0 bases to trimming and J lost 6 bases; unmatched junction nucleotides: 5. The length of the CDR3 is 16 residues. The CDR3, as DNA: TGTGCCAGCAGCTTAGAACTAGCGGGAGTATTGGATACGCAGTATTTT. Translation: CASSLELAGVLDTQYF.

CDR3 nucleotide sequence: TGTGCCAGTATACCGGGAGGACAGGGATCTGGAAACACCATATATTTT. Its protein product is CASIPGGQGSGNTIYF. The V and J genes are TRBV19 and TRBJ1-3; 8 positions match TRBD1. The CDR3 sequence is 16 residues long. J was trimmed by 1 base and V by 7 bases; bases with no gene match: 9. Germline V lookup: CDR1 LNHDA, CDR2 SQIVND (reference sequence).

V usage is TRBV4-1 and J usage is TRBJ2-5; D is uncertain. This CDR3 is 12 amino acids long. V was pared by 2 bases and J by 4 bases, with 5 bases between. Per germline, CDR1 MGHRA and CDR2 YSYEKL. This chain's CDR3 is CASSQRGETQYF. The CDR3 DNA sequence: TGCGCCAGCAGCCAACGCGGAGAGACCCAGTACTTC.

The V and J genes are TRBV9 and TRBJ1-1; 11 positions agree with TRBD1. The germline CDR1 and CDR2 sequences are SGDLS and YYNGEE. This CDR3 has 16 residues. Trimming took 2 bases from V and 5 from J; bases not matched to a gene: 8. The CDR3 is CASSVHGGQGETEAFF. The CDR3 DNA reads TGTGCCAGCAGCGTCCATGGGGGACAGGGGGAAACTGAAGCTTTCTTT. The full variable domain, completed using reference TRBV9 and TRBJ1-1, is DSGVTQTPKHLITATGQRVTLRCSPRSGDLSVYWYQQSLDQGLQFLIQYYNGEERAKGNILERFSAQQFPDLHSELNLSSLELGDSALYFCASSVHGGQGETEAFFGQGTRLTVV.

V is TRBV14 and J is TRBJ1-2, with D perhaps matching TRBD1 (5 bases). Looked up from germline, CDR1 is SGHDN and CDR2 is FVKESK. The CDR3 sequence is 15 residues long. V lost 0 bases and J 3 bases, leaving 11 bases between the germline ends. CDR3 protein: CASSQDQTAYYGYTF. The CDR3 region has the DNA TGTGCCAGCAGCCAAGACCAGACAGCATACTATGGCTACACCTTC. Filled out from reference TRBV14 and TRBJ1-2, the complete variable domain reads EAGVTQFPSHSVIEKGQTVTLRCDPISGHDNLYWYRRVMGKEIKFLLHFVKESKQDESGMPNNRFLAERTGGTYSTLKVQPAELEDSGVYFCASSQDQTAYYGYTFGSGTRLTVV.

The chain is built from TRBV13 and TRBJ2-7, with a tentative D call TRBD1 (6 bases). V gave up 0 bases and J gave up 9 bases, with 9 bases separating them. CDR1 PRHDT and CDR2 FYEKMQ come from the germline V gene (reference sequence). The CDR3 runs 12 residues. The CDR3 is CASSLGSGVQYF. CDR3 in DNA: TGTGCCAGCAGCTTAGGGTCAGGGGTGCAGTACTTC.

The sample holds one count of this clone. The chain is built from TRBV13 and TRBJ2-1; D perhaps matches TRBD2 (5 bases). Deletions cut 0 bases from V and 8 bases from J, with 11 bases between. The germline V gene encodes CDR1 PRHDT and CDR2 FYEKMQ (reference sequence). The CDR3 runs 14 residues. The CDR3 region is CASSLGASIYEQFF. CDR3 bases: TGTGCCAGCAGCTTAGGGGCTAGCATCTATGAGCAGTTCTTC. Full variable domain (rest looked up from reference TRBV13 and TRBJ2-1): AAGVIQSPRHLIKEKRETATLKCYPIPRHDTVYWYQQGPGQDPQFLISFYEKMQSDKGSIPDRFSAQQFSDYHSELNMSSLELGDSALYFCASSLGASIYEQFFGPGTRLTVL.

J is TRBJ2-7 and V is TRBV19, with 11 nucleotides matching TRBD2. Germline loops: CDR1 LNHDA, CDR2 SQIVND (reference sequence). The CDR3 runs 19 residues. Unmatched junction bases numbered 16, after V lost 6 bases and J lost 0 bases. Here the CDR3 reads CASSFRGQGLAGGSYEQYF. For the CDR3, the DNA is TGTGCCAGTAGCTTCAGAGGACAGGGCCTAGCGGGAGGCTCCTACGAGCAGTACTTC.

The chain recombines TRBV5-1 with TRBJ1-2, with a possible D match to TRBD1 (5 bases). Germline CDR1 and CDR2: SGHRS and YFSETQ. V lost 6 bases and J 4 bases, leaving 16 bases between the germline ends. The CDR3 has 14 residues. CDR3 protein: CASTLEGGVYGYTF. The CDR3 coding sequence is TGCGCCAGCACATTGGAGGGAGGGGTCTATGGCTACACCTTC.

This clone was counted only a few times. The genes are TRBV27 and TRBJ2-3; tentatively, D is TRBD2 (5 bases). CDR1 is MNHEY, CDR2 SMNVEV, per germline (reference sequence). The CDR3 totals 13 residues. Deletions cut 3 bases from V and 8 bases from J, with 12 bases between. The DNA of the CDR3 is TGTGCCAGCAGTTTGGAAGCGAGGGTTACGCAGTATTTT. Its translation: CASSLEARVTQYF.

The V gene is TRBV5-4, the J gene TRBJ2-3; tentatively, D is TRBD1 (5 bases). Trimming left V 0 bases short and J 2 bases short, with 19 bases between. CDR1 is SGHNT and CDR2 is YYREEE in the germline V gene (reference sequence). CDR3 length: 18 residues. Written as DNA, the CDR3 is TGTGCCAGCAGCTTGGGACAGTCCGACCTTACCTACACAGATACGCAGTATTTT. Protein: CASSLGQSDLTYTDTQYF.

This clone was seen a few times. J is TRBJ2-2 and V is TRBV29-1, with 9 bases fitting TRBD1. V lost 7 bases to trimming and J lost 7 bases; unmatched junction nucleotides: 7. This CDR3 region has 13 residues. Per the germline V gene, CDR1 is SQVTM and CDR2 is ANQGSEA. The DNA of the CDR3 is TGCAGCGCCGGGACAGGGAAGGACGGGGAGCTGTTTTTT. It encodes CSAGTGKDGELFF.

This chain joins TRBV6-5 and TRBJ1-1; D perhaps matches TRBD1 (6 bases). V was cut by 4 bases and J by 2 bases, with 11 bases left in between. CDR1 and CDR2 (germline): MNHEY, SVGAGI. This CDR3 spans 14 amino acids. The DNA of the CDR3 is TGTGCCAGCAGTTCCTCACAGGGAAACACTGAAGCTTTCTTT. The encoded protein is CASSSSQGNTEAFF.

The rearrangement uses TRBV18 and TRBJ2-2; tentatively, D is TRBD2 (5 bases). Germline CDR1 KGHSH, CDR2 LQKENI. The CDR3 loop spans 15 amino acids. V shed 3 bases and J shed 0 bases, with 8 bases lying between them. CDR3: CASSPGASNTGELFF. The DNA for the CDR3 is TGTGCCAGCTCACCGGGAGCGTCGAACACCGGGGAGCTGTTTTTT.

This clone was seen only a few times. The rearrangement links TRBV11-1 to TRBJ2-7, with D possibly being TRBD2 (6 bases). The germline CDR1 and CDR2 sequences are SGHAT and FQDESV (reference sequence). This CDR3 is 14 amino acids long. Trimming shortened V by 1 base and J by 2 bases, and 9 bases separated the two germline ends. CDR3 protein: CASSLGSGAYEQYF. CDR3 bases: TGTGCCAGCAGCTTAGGTAGCGGAGCCTACGAGCAGTACTTC.